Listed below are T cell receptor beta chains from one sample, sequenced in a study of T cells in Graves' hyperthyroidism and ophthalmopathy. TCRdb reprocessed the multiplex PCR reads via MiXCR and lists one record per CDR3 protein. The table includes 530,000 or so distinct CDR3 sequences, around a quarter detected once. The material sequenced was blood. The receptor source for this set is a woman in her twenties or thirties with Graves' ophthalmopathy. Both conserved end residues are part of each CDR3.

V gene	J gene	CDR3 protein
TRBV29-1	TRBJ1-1	CSVSGQLNTEAFF
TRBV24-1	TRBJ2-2	CATSGPTGGRTGELFF
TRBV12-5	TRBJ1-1	CASGFGGGGHTEAFF
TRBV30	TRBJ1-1	CAWIRDSLNTEACF
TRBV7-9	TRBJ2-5	CASSLIGGDTQETQYF
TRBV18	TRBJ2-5	CASSPSLGETQYF
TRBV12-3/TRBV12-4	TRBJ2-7	CASRGGSWGSYEQDF
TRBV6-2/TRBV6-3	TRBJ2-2	CASSVRAGGNTGELFF
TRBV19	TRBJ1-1	CASSNGKDVNTEAFF
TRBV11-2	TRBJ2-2	CASRTLAGGNTGELFF
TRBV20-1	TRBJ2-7	CSARASAIYEQYF
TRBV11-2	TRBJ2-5	CASSTLRGWKETQYF
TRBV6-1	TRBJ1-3	CASSRDDRNTIYF
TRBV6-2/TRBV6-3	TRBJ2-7	CASRGTGMYEQYF
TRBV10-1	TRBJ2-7	CARSDRSSYEQYF
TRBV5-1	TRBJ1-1	CASSLYIQGEAFF
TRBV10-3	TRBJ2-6	CAISVVGQGSGANVLTF
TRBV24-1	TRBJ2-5	CATRNGTSGRETQYF
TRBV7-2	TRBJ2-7	CASSSRGAAFYEQYF
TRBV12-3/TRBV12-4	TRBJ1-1	CASSPPWTGLQAFF
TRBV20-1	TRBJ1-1	CSARGTEFQAFF
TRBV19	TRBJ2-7	CASSIRLSGTGVAYEQYF
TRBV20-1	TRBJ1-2	CSASDGNYGYTF
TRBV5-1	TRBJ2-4	CASSSRQGLAKNIKYF
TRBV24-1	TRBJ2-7	CATSDRGQRYEQYF
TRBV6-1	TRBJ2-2	CASNLGRRSGELFF
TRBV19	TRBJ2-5	CASSNSPGGGETQYF
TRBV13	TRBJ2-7	CASSLNRGYGTYEQYF
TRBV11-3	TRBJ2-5	CASSLHGTKEETQYF
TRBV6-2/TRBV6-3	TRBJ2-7	CASVTGGSEQYF
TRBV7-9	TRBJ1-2	CASSSPGQGDGYTF
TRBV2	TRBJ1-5	CARTGRNQPQHF
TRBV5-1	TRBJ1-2	CASSPTWAGQGYTF
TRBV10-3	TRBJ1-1	CAISESAGGTEAFF
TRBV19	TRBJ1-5	CATAGGGVISNQPQHF